Each of the 5 T cell receptor beta chains below was sequenced from the same sample in a study of shared clonotypes between healthy human individuals. The table came from immunoSEQ multiplex PCR; TCRdb's copy has only in-frame clones and leaves some out. The sample records some 2.1 million clones, approximately 95% being singletons. Naive CD8 populations comprised CD45RO-negative cells positively selected for CCR7, excluding terminally differentiated effector memory CD45RA+ cells. Material for sequencing was naive CD8+ T cells sorted from blood. These receptors were taken from a man between 18 and 29 years old in good health.

The V and J genes are TRBV30 and TRBJ2-1; D is possibly TRBD1 (6 bases). Trimming cost V 2 bases and J 8 bases, with 16 bases left between them. Germline V CDR1 and CDR2: GTSNPN, SVGIG (reference sequence). The CDR3 contains 14 residues. CDR3 region: CAWSLSQGLHEQFF. CDR3 sequence (DNA): TGTGCCTGGAGTTTATCACAGGGCCTTCATGAGCAGTTCTTC.

The chain couples TRBV25-1 to TRBJ2-3, with 9 nucleotides matching TRBD2. There are 16 residues in the CDR3. V trimming: 5 bases; J trimming: 1 base; junction bases outside the gene matches: 7. Germline V gives CDR1 MGHDK, CDR2 SYGVNS. CDR3: CASSLGTSRRTDTQYF. In nucleotides, the CDR3 is TGTGCCAGCAGTTTGGGGACTAGCCGGCGCACAGATACGCAGTATTTT.

The chain combines TRBV28 with TRBJ2-5, with 8 bases lining up with TRBD2. With 10 bases clipped from V and 5 bases from J, the junction kept 12 bases outside the gene matches. The CDR3 totals 14 residues. Germline V gene lookup returns CDR1 MDHEN and CDR2 SYDVKM. CDR3 residues: CATGGATGWETQYF. The CDR3 DNA reads as TGTGCCACCGGGGGGGCGACGGGGTGGGAGACCCAGTACTTC. The complete variable domain, with remaining parts taken from reference TRBV28 and TRBJ2-5, reads DVKVTQSSRYLVKRTGEKVFLECVQDMDHENMFWYRQDPGLGLRLIYFSYDVKMKEKGDIPEGYSVSREKKERFSLILESASTNQTSMYLCATGGATGWETQYFGPGTRLLVL.

The V and J genes are TRBV19 and TRBJ1-1; possibly TRBD1 for D (5 bases). Trimming took off 3 bases at V and 6 bases at J, with 14 bases between the two ends. The CDR3 runs to 14 residues. CDR1 is LNHDA, CDR2 SQIVND, per germline (reference sequence). This CDR3 is CASSIAQGNPEAFF. For the CDR3, the DNA is TGTGCCAGTAGTATCGCGCAGGGTAACCCTGAAGCTTTCTTT. The full variable domain, completed using reference TRBV19 and TRBJ1-1, is DGGITQSPKYLFRKEGQNVTLSCEQNLNHDAMYWYRQDPGQGLRLIYYSQIVNDFQKGDIAEGYSVSREKKESFPLTVTSAQKNPTAFYLCASSIAQGNPEAFFGQGTRLTVV.

V gene TRBV30 combines with J gene TRBJ1-4; no definite D call. Germline lookup yields CDR1 GTSNPN and CDR2 SVGIG (reference sequence). Trimming took off 3 bases at V and 3 bases at J, with 17 bases between the two ends. The CDR3 runs 16 residues. CDR3 nucleotides: TGTGCCTGGAGCCTCGGGCGAGCCTACCCTAATGAAAAACTGTTTTTT. The encoded protein is CAWSLGRAYPNEKLFF.